A single sample is the source of the 5 T cell receptor beta chains below, sequenced in a study of cytomegalovirus exposure and HLA in healthy donors. With 60 Vbeta and 13 Jbeta primers, the PCR was carried out. Sequencing was performed with immunoSEQ multiplex PCR; in TCRdb, only in-frame clones are kept and a portion is missing. Found here are about 140,000 clones, almost 80% of them singletons; the top ten hold around 1%. The source material was PBMCs. These TCRs come from a man aged 18 to 29 in good health and CMV-seronegative.

This clone was seen a few times. V is TRBV2 and J is TRBJ1-1; D is possibly TRBD1 (5 bases). The CDR3 spans 13 residues. CDR1 is SNHLY, CDR2 FYNNEI, per germline. V lost 5 bases, J lost 1 base, and 8 bases lay in between. The DNA for the CDR3 is TGTGCCAGCAGTCTGACAGCGAACACTGAAGCTTTCTTT. Protein sequence: CASSLTANTEAFF. The full variable domain, rest sourced from reference TRBV2 and TRBJ1-1, is EPEVTQTPSHQVTQMGQEVILRCVPISNHLYFYWYRQILGQKVEFLVSFYNNEISEKSEIFDDQFSVERPDGSNFTLKIRSTKLEDSAMYFCASSLTANTEAFFGQGTRLTVV.

The chain employs TRBV7-9 and TRBJ2-3, with D possibly matching TRBD1 (6 bases). V was pared by 2 bases and J by 1 base, with 7 bases between. The CDR3 covers 14 residues. CDR1 and CDR2 (germline): SEHNR, FQNEAQ (reference sequence). The CDR3, as DNA: TGTGCCAGCAGCTTAAAGGGGGGCACAGATACGCAGTATTTT. This gives the protein CASSLKGGTDTQYF.

The chain is built from TRBV28 and TRBJ1-5; 8 bases fit TRBD1. Trimming took 5 bases from V and 6 from J; bases not matched to a gene: 6. The germline CDR1 and CDR2 sequences are MDHEN and SYDVKM. The CDR3 is 14 amino acids. As DNA, the CDR3 is TGTGCCAGCAGTCCAGGGGGCGTAAGTCAGCCCCAGCATTTT. It encodes CASSPGGVSQPQHF.

The rearrangement uses TRBV5-6 and TRBJ2-1; D is possibly TRBD1 (5 bases). Deletions cut 0 bases from V and 5 bases from J, with 9 bases between. This CDR3 has 14 amino acids. Germline values: CDR1 SGHDT, CDR2 YYEEEE. CDR3 loop: CASSLGAGNNEQFF. The CDR3, as DNA: TGTGCCAGCAGCTTGGGGGCAGGGAACAATGAGCAGTTCTTC. The full variable domain, rest sourced from reference TRBV5-6 and TRBJ2-1, is DAGVTQSPTHLIKTRGQQVTLRCSPKSGHDTVSWYQQALGQGPQFIFQYYEEEERQRGNFPDRFSGHQFPNYSSELNVNALLLGDSALYLCASSLGAGNNEQFFGPGTRLTVL.

The CDR3 loop is CASGQGVGAFF. CDR3 DNA sequence: TGTGCCAGCGGTCAGGGGGTAGGAGCTTTCTTT. V and J are TRBV6-5 and TRBJ1-1; 7 bases match TRBD1. V dropped 8 bases and J dropped 10; count of bases not matched to a gene: 7. CDR1 is MNHEY and CDR2 is SVGAGI in the germline V gene. CDR3 length: 11 residues.